This T cell receptor beta chain was recorded in a study of post-analysis software for immune sequencing data. Points from the study as a whole: Multiple sclerosis was associated with a significant reduction in normalized Chao1 diversity relative to controls. Patients used five TRBV segments, including TRBV5-6, TRBV5-1 and TRBV20-1, more often than controls.

In its sample, this clonotype was seen many times. Antigen: not known. Prepared libraries of TCR beta cDNA carried unique molecular identifiers. One entry per CDR3 protein, called by TCRdb with MiXCR from the PCR reads. This repertoire shows just over 250,000 distinct CDR3 sequences, 35% to 45% found once; its top ten account for around 5.2%. The length of the CDR3 is 11 residues. The ends lost 7 bases at V and 12 bases at J; junction bases unmatched: 5. The chain links TRBV12-3 or TRBV12-4 to TRBJ2-1; 8 bases map to TRBD2. The sample consisted of blood. The TCR originated in a girl under 18 with multiple sclerosis. The CDR3 nucleotides are TGTGCCAGCAAAATAGCGGGATTGCAGTTCTTC. This encodes CASKIAGLQFF.